Described below is a single T cell receptor beta chain sequence and its context. Its recognized antigen is unknown. Within one base of it there is no much larger clone, and no base qualities were kept. TCR beta repertoires were profiled from peripheral blood of about a dozen young patients with multiple sclerosis to demonstrate the VDJtools post-analysis software. The patients with multiple sclerosis were children and adolescents between roughly 6 and 16 years of age. The library came from PCR. The sequencing machine was an Illumina HiSeq 2500. To reduce PCR and sequencing biases, unique molecular identifiers were incorporated into the TCR beta cDNA libraries. Every 1 to 10 million input T cells yielded approximately 500,000 cDNA molecules, meaning each molecule approximated one T cell. The patient libraries were prepared and sequenced with the same protocol used for the earlier healthy control dataset. Within a given batch, samples were prepared together, multiplexed and sequenced on the same HiSeq lane. Per the authors' processing: Raw barcoded reads were processed with MIGEC, and single-read molecular identifier groups were discarded before consensus assembly and CDR3 extraction. VDJtools was used for post-analysis of the clonotype tables, and diversity was normalized by down-sampling every dataset to the size of the smallest sample. Repertoire overlap clustering matched CDR3 amino acid but not nucleotide sequences to correct batch-related cross-sample contamination. The public reads were quality trimmed at Q25 with fastp and then assembled into clones with MiXCR by TCRdb, keeping productive beta chains. Each CDR3 protein appears once, grouped with its most common genes and DNA. The V and J calls come from TCRdb's annotation, not from the publication. The sample table records 650,000 to 850,000 distinct CDR3 sequences; 53% of these occur just once. The ten largest clones represent 4.6% of the sample.

This specimen comes from a study of post-analysis software for immune sequencing data (dated by TCRdb to the mid-2010s). For the study in its entirety: Recorded disease courses included relapsing-remitting, secondary progressive and progressive-relapsing multiple sclerosis, with some patients lacking subtype annotation. Patient repertoires were compared against around twelve previously published healthy control repertoires from donors aged roughly 6 to 28 years. A subset of samples was prepared in parallel using single-end sample barcoding, then pooled and co-amplified after Illumina adapter ligation.

From its cysteine to its phenylalanine, the CDR3 spans 15 amino acids. Just CDR3 DNA is preserved here, 45 bases in frame from base 1. Relative to germline, V is 0 bases shorter and J is 3 bases shorter, with 11 bases between their ends. According to the germline V gene, CDR1 reads SGHRS and CDR2 reads YFSETQ. Points the paper makes about the study in general: Significantly higher frequencies in patients than in controls were found for several TRBV segments, including TRBV5-6, TRBV5-1 and TRBV20-1. Direct clustering with F measure showed strong co-clustering of samples prepared in the same batch, prompting a batch-effect correction. Multiple sclerosis patients had significantly lower normalized Chao1 diversity than controls, a result that suggests substantial peripheral T-cell clonal expansion. The multiple sclerosis patient group was slightly younger than the control group.

This sequence originates from a girl aged 10 to 17 with multiple sclerosis. Sample: blood. This sequence uses TRBV5-1 and TRBJ2-3; a tentative D match to TRBD1 spans 5 bases. The CDR3 sequence is CASSLERAGTDTQYF. The DNA sequence is as follows: TGCGCCAGCAGCTTGGAACGGGCAGGGACAGATACGCAGTATTTT.